The entry below gives a single T cell receptor beta chain sequence along with its context. Its antigen is not known. V trimming: 5 bases; J trimming: 7 bases; junction bases outside the gene matches: 9. CDR3 size: 14 residues. The V gene's germline CDR1 is SQVTM and CDR2 ANQGSEA. Data came from immunoSEQ multiplex PCR; TCRdb stores just in-frame clones and leaves some out. The sample records approximately 190,000 clones, more than 75% being singletons. The sample belongs to a study of cytotoxic CD8 clonotypes in ibrutinib-treated CLL. Across the study: Response samples were taken after a median around 11 months of treatment, range 6 to 36. Productive templates averaged approximately 250,000 per sample, and productive rearrangements 94,082.

Study results and limitations: Exceeding age-matched healthy donors, baseline clonality also tracked the counts of circulating CD8+ T cells. Clonality, elevated at ibrutinib response, dropped back toward baseline at progression.

The genes are TRBV29-1 and TRBJ1-5, with 9 nucleotides matching TRBD1. The origin of this receptor is a human donor with chronic lymphocytic leukemia. The input for sequencing was PBMCs, taken after 12 months of ibrutinib treatment. As DNA, the CDR3 is TGCAGCGTTTGCGATGGAACAGGGGGCCAGCCCCAGCATTTT. Amino acid sequence: CSVCDGTGGQPQHF.